Sequencing of this T cell receptor beta chain was carried out in a study of blood T cell repertoires in COVID-19. Study information: Samples taken during acute and convalescent COVID-19 were collected in the United States, Italy and Spain.

Sequencing was performed with immunoSEQ multiplex PCR; in TCRdb, only in-frame clones are kept and a portion is missing. The sample carries 130,000 or so clones, more than 65% recorded once. The sample taken for sequencing was peripheral blood. The clonotype comes from a human donor in a cohort sampled during active COVID-19.

The CDR3 here is CASSAGDGAYNEQFF. CDR3 nucleotides: TGTGCCAGCAGCGCAGGGGACGGAGCCTACAATGAGCAGTTCTTC. This chain joins TRBV7-7 and TRBJ2-1; D possibly corresponds to TRBD1 (6 bases). Trimming removed 5 bases from V and 2 bases from J, with 13 bases in between. Germline V gives CDR1 SSHAT, CDR2 FNYEAQ (reference sequence). The CDR3 length is 15 residues.